The present T cell receptor beta chain was sequenced within a study of blood T cell repertoires in COVID-19. The CDR3 sequence is 12 residues long. Per germline, CDR1 SNHLY and CDR2 FYNNEI. V lost 4 bases, J lost 6 bases, and 7 bases lay in between. Sequencing was performed with immunoSEQ multiplex PCR; in TCRdb, only in-frame clones are kept and a portion is missing. Of under 15,000 clones in the sample, around 83% were seen once. This TCR was recovered from a middle-aged man with active or convalescent COVID-19. The J gene is TRBJ1-5, the V gene TRBV2; D not resolved. Input material: peripheral blood. The CDR3 is CASSGTAQPQHF. For the CDR3, the DNA is TGTGCCAGCAGTGGTACAGCTCAGCCCCAGCATTTT.